The 14 T cell receptor beta chains in this list originate from one sample, sequenced in a study of blood T cells in healthy people across ages. It was with a sample-barcoded 5' primer and a J-beta primer mix that a second PCR of roughly 6 to 12 cycles was run. TCRdb re-called the 5' RACE reads with MiXCR, one entry per CDR3 protein. The table shows around 800,000 distinct CDR3 sequences, with 20% to 30% occurring only once. These same records also appear under a second study, on T cells of mothers and their children.

Sequencing input: blood. The origin of the receptors is a boy aged 10-17 years in good health.

This clonotype was found a few times. The rearrangement links TRBV4-2 to TRBJ2-5; 8 bases match TRBD2. This CDR3 region has 15 residues. Germline CDR1 is LGHNA and CDR2 is YNFKEQ. V lost 1 base to trimming and J lost 5 bases; unmatched junction nucleotides: 6. CDR3 DNA sequence: TGTGCCAGCAGCCAAGTGAGCGGGGGCGGGGAGACCCAGTACTTC. Encoded protein: CASSQVSGGGETQYF.

This clonotype occurred a few times. The rearrangement uses TRBV12-3 or TRBV12-4 and TRBJ2-5; D is perhaps TRBD1 or TRBD2 (5 bases each). This CDR3 is 14 amino acids long. Deletions cut 3 bases from V and 5 bases from J, with 13 bases between. CDR3 residues: CASSFRGRRETQYF. CDR3 bases: TGTGCCAGCAGTTTTCGGGGACGGAGGGAGACCCAGTACTTC.

The chain has TRBV12-3 or TRBV12-4 and TRBJ2-5; D is unresolved. CDR3 length: 15 residues. V was trimmed by 6 bases and J by 1 base, leaving 15 bases between them. CDR3: CASSRDGDTQETQYF. CDR3 nucleotides: TGTGCCAGCAGCCGAGATGGGGATACCCAAGAGACCCAGTACTTC.

This clonotype was seen more than once but under ten times. The V call is TRBV20-1, the J call TRBJ2-5, with D hard to call. The CDR3 loop spans 14 amino acids. V lost 3 bases, J lost 2 bases, and 13 bases lay in between. Germline V gives CDR1 DFQATT, CDR2 SNEGSKA (reference sequence). CDR3 DNA sequence: TGCAGTGCTAGGAGGACGGAATATCAAGAGACCCAGTACTTC. This encodes CSARRTEYQETQYF.

This clonotype has only a few counts. This chain connects TRBV5-5 to TRBJ2-7; D might be TRBD2 (5 bases). The germline V and J ends were trimmed by 2 bases and 3 bases, with 12 bases remaining between them. Germline assignment: CDR1 SGHKS and CDR2 YYEKEE (reference sequence). The CDR3 has 14 amino acids. CDR3 DNA: TGTGCCAGCAGCTTACGGGAATTCAACTACGAGCAGTACTTC. This translates into CASSLREFNYEQYF. The variable domain in full, completed from reference TRBV5-5 and TRBJ2-7, reads DAGVTQSPTHLIKTRGQQVTLRCSPISGHKSVSWYQQVLGQGPQFIFQYYEKEERGRGNFPDRFSARQFPNYSSELNVNALLLGDSALYLCASSLREFNYEQYFGPGTRLTVT.

This clonotype was counted a few times. J is TRBJ2-7 and V is TRBV12-3 or TRBV12-4; 8 bases map to TRBD1. The J call may be faulty, since TRBJ2-1 better matches the DNA end. The CDR3 totals 15 residues. In DNA form, the CDR3 reads TGTGCCAGCAGTGCAAGACAGGGGACCTACAATGAGCAGTTCTTC. This codes for CASSARQGTYNEQFF.

This clonotype turned up a few times. CDR3 in DNA: TGCAGTGCAAGCCTCTACCGGGGGGACAATGAGCAGTTCTTC. Its translation: CSASLYRGDNEQFF. The chain carries TRBV20-1 and TRBJ2-5; 7 bases agree with TRBD2. Judging by the DNA end, TRBJ2-1 fits better; the J call may be wrong. The germline CDR1 and CDR2 sequences are DFQATT and SNEGSKA (reference sequence). This CDR3 has 14 amino acids.

This chain joins TRBV12-3 or TRBV12-4 and TRBJ1-6; D is perhaps TRBD1 (5 bases). This CDR3 has 15 residues. Trimming removed 7 bases at V and 2 bases at J, with 12 bases between. CDR3 DNA sequence: TGTGCCAGCACCTTCGGGGGTACCTATAATTCACCCCTCCACTTT. Amino acid sequence: CASTFGGTYNSPLHF.

The rearrangement uses TRBV6-5 and TRBJ2-7, with 9 positions matching TRBD2. The J segment lost 1 base and the V segment lost 0 bases, leaving 7 bases of the junction unmatched. CDR1 and CDR2 (germline): MNHEY, SVGAGI. The CDR3 length is 17 residues. CDR3 amino acids: CASSYSRGSGGSYEQYF. In DNA form, the CDR3 reads TGTGCCAGCAGTTACTCCCGGGGTAGCGGGGGATCCTACGAGCAGTACTTC.

This clonotype was recorded a few times. The chain is built from TRBV27 and TRBJ2-2, with D possibly being TRBD1 or TRBD2 (5 bases each). This CDR3 comprises 16 residues. The ends were cut back, 8 bases at V and 0 bases at J, with 16 bases in the middle. The germline V gene has CDR1 MNHEY and CDR2 SMNVEV (reference sequence). The DNA for the CDR3 is TGTGCCAGCCGAAACCCGGGGCGATCGAACACCGGGGAGCTGTTTTTT. Amino acids: CASRNPGRSNTGELFF.

A word on this clonotype: At one end, the junction sequence differs from germline, possibly due to a read error. This chain connects TRBV7-7 to TRBJ2-5, with TRBD1 identical over 9 bases. Germline CDR1 is SSHAT and CDR2 is FNYEAQ (reference sequence). The CDR3 loop spans 11 amino acids. CDR3 sequence: CASSGTGPQYF. The CDR3 bases are TGTGCTAGCAGCGGGACAGGGCCCCAGTACTTC.

The chain has TRBV10-2 and TRBJ1-4; D gene unclear. The CDR3 is 16 residues long. Germline V gene data show CDR1 as WSHSY and CDR2 as SAAADI. V lost 6 bases and J 3 bases, leaving 17 bases between the germline ends. DNA of the CDR3: TGCGCCAGCAGCCCCGGGAGGGTAGGAGCTAATGAAAAACTGTTTTTT. Translating gives CASSPGRVGANEKLFF.

This chain uses TRBV4-1 with TRBJ1-2; D uncertain. The germline CDR1 and CDR2 sequences are MGHRA and YSYEKL. V lost 1 base and J 5 bases, leaving 14 bases between the germline ends. There are 15 residues in the CDR3. CDR3 amino acids: CASSQVGGDKYGYTF. As DNA, the CDR3 is TGCGCCAGCAGCCAAGTAGGCGGCGACAAATATGGCTACACCTTC.

V gene TRBV9 combines with J gene TRBJ2-1; TRBD1 agrees at 7 bases. Trimming took 4 bases from V and 5 from J; bases not matched to a gene: 3. CDR1 is SGDLS, CDR2 YYNGEE, per germline. The CDR3 runs 13 residues. For the CDR3, the DNA is TGTGCCAGCAGCAAGGACAGGAACAATGAGCAGTTCTTC. It translates to CASSKDRNNEQFF.